A selection of T cell receptor beta chains follows, all from one sample in a study of blood T cells in healthy people across ages. TCRdb ran MiXCR on the 5' RACE reads and lists one entry per CDR3 protein. The sample lists hundreds of thousands of distinct CDR3 sequences; 55% to 70% were seen once. Sequenced input: blood. These receptors were taken from a man younger than 40 in good health. Each CDR3 is given with its conserved first and last residue. The order of the fields is CDR3 protein, CDR3 DNA, J gene, D gene, clone size, V gene. The D gene is left open where the match is weak. Clone size appears in some rows only: once, few, many, or a class for an expanded clone.

CDR3: CSARQFHLDYTDTQYF
DNA: TGCAGTGCTAGGCAGTTTCACCTAGACTACACAGATACGCAGTATTTT
J: TRBJ2-3
D: .
size: few
V: TRBV20-1

CDR3: CASSSPGLAGGRYEQYF
DNA: TGTGCCAGCAGCTCCCCGGGACTAGCGGGAGGACGCTACGAGCAGTACTTC
J: TRBJ2-7
D: TRBD2
size: .
V: TRBV7-2

CDR3: CASSSRTSGHRENIQYF
DNA: TGTGCCAGCAGCTCACGGACTAGCGGCCACAGGGAGAACATTCAGTACTTC
J: TRBJ2-4
D: TRBD2
size: few
V: TRBV3-1

CDR3: CASSVALARTYNEQFF
DNA: TGTGCCAGCAGCGTAGCGCTAGCGAGGACCTACAATGAGCAGTTCTTC
J: TRBJ2-1
D: .
size: .
V: TRBV9

CDR3: CASASEEFTGVGDEQFF
DNA: TGTGCCAGCGCCTCAGAGGAATTTACAGGGGTTGGCGATGAGCAGTTCTTC
J: TRBJ2-1
D: TRBD1
size: .
V: TRBV4-2

CDR3: CVSSQGGDRREKLFF
DNA: TGTGTCAGCAGCCAGGGAGGGGACCGCCGAGAAAAACTGTTTTTT
J: TRBJ1-4
D: .
size: .
V: TRBV7-2

CDR3: CASSRRDRNYEQYF
DNA: TGTGCCAGCAGCCGCCGGGACAGGAACTACGAGCAGTACTTC
J: TRBJ2-7
D: TRBD1
size: .
V: TRBV7-8

CDR3: CASSNGGRADTQYF
DNA: TGTGCCAGCAGCAATGGCGGGAGGGCAGATACGCAGTATTTT
J: TRBJ2-3
D: .
size: .
V: TRBV21-1

CDR3: CSATDDRPQHF
DNA: TGCAGCGCGACAGACGATCGACCCCAGCATTTT
J: TRBJ1-5
D: .
size: .
V: TRBV20-1

CDR3: CSARVTGAMNTEAFF
DNA: TGCAGTGCTAGAGTTACAGGAGCTATGAACACTGAAGCTTTCTTT
J: TRBJ1-1
D: .
size: few
V: TRBV20-1

CDR3: CASGQGMESPLHF
DNA: TGTGCCAGCGGACAGGGGATGGAATCACCCCTCCACTTT
J: TRBJ1-6
D: TRBD1
size: once
V: TRBV19

CDR3: CASSLEGRESYNEQFF
DNA: TGCGCCAGCAGCTTGGAAGGGCGGGAATCGTACAATGAGCAGTTCTTC
J: TRBJ2-1
D: .
size: .
V: TRBV5-1

CDR3: CSASDSHNEQYF
DNA: TGCAGTGCTAGCGACAGCCACAATGAGCAGTACTTC
J: TRBJ2-7
D: .
size: .
V: TRBV20-1

CDR3: CASSQQTRWTGKAETQYF
DNA: TGTGCCAGCAGCCAACAGACAAGGTGGACAGGGAAGGCAGAGACCCAGTACTTC
J: TRBJ2-5
D: TRBD1
size: .
V: TRBV3-1

CDR3: CASGQLGFSYEQYF
DNA: TGTGCCAGCGGACAACTGGGATTTTCCTACGAGCAGTACTTC
J: TRBJ2-7
D: .
size: .
V: TRBV6-5

CDR3: CAIRTSPLGTDTQYF
DNA: TGTGCCATCAGGACGAGCCCGCTTGGCACAGATACGCAGTATTTT
J: TRBJ2-3
D: .
size: few
V: TRBV10-3

CDR3: CSARHTGELFF
DNA: TGCAGTGCTAGACACACCGGGGAGCTGTTTTTT
J: TRBJ2-2
D: .
size: .
V: TRBV20-1

CDR3: CSAEQGTDTQYF
DNA: TGCAGTGCTGAACAGGGCACAGATACGCAGTATTTT
J: TRBJ2-3
D: .
size: .
V: TRBV20-1

CDR3: CASSVGSGRGKETQYF
DNA: TGTGCCAGCAGCGTGGGTAGCGGGAGGGGCAAAGAGACCCAGTACTTC
J: TRBJ2-5
D: TRBD2
size: .
V: TRBV9

CDR3: CASSPTGGRQAFF
DNA: TGTGCCAGCAGCCCTACAGGGGGTAGGCAAGCTTTCTTT
J: TRBJ1-1
D: TRBD1
size: many
V: TRBV5-6

CDR3: CATSEREGGFQHF
DNA: TGTGCCACCAGTGAAAGGGAAGGGGGCTTCCAGCATTTT
J: TRBJ1-5
D: TRBD1
size: .
V: TRBV24-1

CDR3: CSAGTSGSLQETQYF
DNA: TGCAGTGCTGGGACTAGCGGGAGTCTACAAGAGACCCAGTACTTC
J: TRBJ2-5
D: TRBD2
size: .
V: TRBV20-1

CDR3: CASSQQGNQETQYF
DNA: TGTGCCAGCAGTCAACAGGGGAACCAAGAGACCCAGTACTTC
J: TRBJ2-5
D: TRBD1
size: few
V: TRBV6-5

CDR3: CSARVAGLKETQFF
DNA: TGCAGTGCTAGAGTGGCAGGGCTTAAGGAGACCCAGTTCTTC
J: TRBJ2-1
D: .
size: .
V: TRBV20-1

CDR3: CAWSVGYSLDGYTF
DNA: TGTGCCTGGAGTGTAGGATACTCCCTGGATGGCTACACCTTC
J: TRBJ1-2
D: .
size: .
V: TRBV30

CDR3: CASSYSQASYEQYF
DNA: TGTGCCAGCAGTTATAGCCAGGCGTCCTACGAGCAGTACTTC
J: TRBJ2-7
D: .
size: .
V: TRBV27

CDR3: CASSKGGYEQYF
DNA: TGTGCCAGCAGTAAGGGCGGCTACGAGCAGTACTTC
J: TRBJ2-7
D: .
size: .
V: TRBV21-1

CDR3: CAVLGNNEQFF
DNA: TGTGCCGTCTTAGGGAACAATGAGCAGTTCTTC
J: TRBJ2-1
D: .
size: few
V: TRBV27

CDR3: CASSKGGSWQETQYF
DNA: TGTGCCAGCAGTAAAGGTGGTAGCTGGCAAGAGACCCAGTACTTC
J: TRBJ2-5
D: .
size: .
V: TRBV6-1

CDR3: CSSFLAGITDTQYF
DNA: TGCAGTTCTTTCCTAGCGGGGATCACAGATACGCAGTATTTT
J: TRBJ2-3
D: TRBD2
size: .
V: TRBV20-1

CDR3: CASSVSASSYGYTF
DNA: TGTGCCAGCAGCGTATCGGCCTCAAGCTATGGCTACACCTTC
J: TRBJ1-2
D: .
size: .
V: TRBV9

CDR3: CSVLITGRVDTQYF
DNA: TGCAGCGTTTTAATAACAGGTCGGGTGGATACGCAGTATTTT
J: TRBJ2-3
D: .
size: .
V: TRBV29-1

CDR3: CASSPGLPTYEQYF
DNA: TGTGCCAGTTCACCGGGACTACCCACCTACGAGCAGTACTTC
J: TRBJ2-7
D: TRBD2
size: few
V: TRBV28

CDR3: CASSVPAGLEQYF
DNA: TGCGCCAGCAGCGTCCCAGCGGGACTCGAGCAGTACTTC
J: TRBJ2-7
D: TRBD2
size: .
V: TRBV5-1

CDR3: CAIKQTGQYF
DNA: TGTGCCATCAAACAGACCGGGCAGTACTTC
J: TRBJ2-5
D: .
size: .
V: TRBV10-3

CDR3: CSVEVDRGYGYTF
DNA: TGCAGCGTTGAGGTGGACAGGGGCTATGGCTACACCTTC
J: TRBJ1-2
D: TRBD1
size: .
V: TRBV29-1

CDR3: CSVARGSSYEQYF
DNA: TGCAGCGTTGCGAGAGGTAGCTCCTACGAGCAGTACTTC
J: TRBJ2-7
D: .
size: few
V: TRBV29-1

CDR3: CASSPPTRDYGYTF
DNA: TGTGCCAGCAGCCCCCCAACTAGGGACTATGGCTACACCTTC
J: TRBJ1-2
D: .
size: .
V: TRBV7-9

CDR3: CASSLGTGRAEAFF
DNA: TGTGCCAGCAGTTTAGGGACAGGGAGGGCTGAAGCTTTCTTT
J: TRBJ1-1
D: TRBD1
size: .
V: TRBV12-3/TRBV12-4

CDR3: CASSFRIARPGSGEQYF
DNA: TGTGCCAGCAGCTTTCGTATTGCGCGGCCCGGATCGGGGGAGCAGTACTTC
J: TRBJ2-7
D: .
size: .
V: TRBV5-6

CDR3: CASSQRGSGEKLFF
DNA: TGTGCCAGCAGCCAAAGAGGAAGTGGTGAAAAACTGTTTTTT
J: TRBJ1-4
D: .
size: .
V: TRBV3-1

CDR3: CASSQDLFGRNYGYTF
DNA: TGTGCCAGCAGCCAAGATCTTTTTGGCAGAAACTATGGCTACACCTTC
J: TRBJ1-2
D: .
size: .
V: TRBV4-2

CDR3: CASSYRRGNQPQHF
DNA: TGTGCCAGCAGTTACCGCCGGGGCAATCAGCCCCAGCATTTT
J: TRBJ1-5
D: .
size: .
V: TRBV6-6

CDR3: CASSVGARNSPLHF
DNA: TGTGCCAGCAGCGTCGGCGCGAGAAATTCACCCCTCCACTTT
J: TRBJ1-6
D: .
size: .
V: TRBV5-5

CDR3: CASSPMTGAAEKLFF
DNA: TGTGCCAGCAGCCCGATGACAGGGGCCGCCGAAAAACTGTTTTTT
J: TRBJ1-4
D: TRBD1
size: .
V: TRBV7-2

CDR3: CAISEPGSPLYGYTF
DNA: TGTGCCATCAGTGAGCCGGGGAGCCCGCTCTACGGCTACACCTTC
J: TRBJ1-2
D: .
size: .
V: TRBV10-3

CDR3: CASKLAGGYEQFF
DNA: TGCGCCAGCAAGCTAGCGGGAGGGTATGAGCAGTTCTTC
J: TRBJ2-1
D: TRBD2
size: once
V: TRBV5-1

CDR3: CASSLASSYGYTF
DNA: TGTGCCAGCAGCTTAGCCAGCAGCTATGGCTACACCTTC
J: TRBJ1-2
D: .
size: .
V: TRBV7-9